The subject of this entry is one T cell receptor (beta chain). The antigen is undetermined. The entry originates in a study of regulatory dendritic cells for organ transplantation. Study-level findings and limits: Memory CD8+ T cells were the most oligoclonal; naive cells were highly diverse. Memory CD8+ clonal expansion seemed more limited with regulatory than mature dendritic cells.

Sorted subsets were CFSE-labeled and cultured approximately 5 days with allogeneic dendritic cells. FACS sorted CD4+ or CD8+ T cells into CD45RA+ naive and CD45RO+ memory. The CDR3 covers 14 residues. V was shortened by 6 bases and J by 0 bases, with 11 bases between the two germline ends. Looked up from germline, CDR1 is SGDLS and CDR2 is YYNGEE. Generated by immunoSEQ multiplex PCR, the TCRdb table keeps only in-frame clones and is missing some. Of 9,500 to 15,000 clones listed, around two thirds are singletons. The genes are TRBV9 and TRBJ2-3, with TRBD2 as a possible D gene (5 bases). The source material was naive CD4+ T cells from blood cultured with regulatory dendritic cells. Subset meaning: CD45RA+ naive T cells. The sequence was obtained from a human donor in good health. In nucleotides, the CDR3 is TGTGCCAGCACGGGGTCATCTAGCACAGATACGCAGTATTTT. It codes for CASTGSSSTDTQYF.